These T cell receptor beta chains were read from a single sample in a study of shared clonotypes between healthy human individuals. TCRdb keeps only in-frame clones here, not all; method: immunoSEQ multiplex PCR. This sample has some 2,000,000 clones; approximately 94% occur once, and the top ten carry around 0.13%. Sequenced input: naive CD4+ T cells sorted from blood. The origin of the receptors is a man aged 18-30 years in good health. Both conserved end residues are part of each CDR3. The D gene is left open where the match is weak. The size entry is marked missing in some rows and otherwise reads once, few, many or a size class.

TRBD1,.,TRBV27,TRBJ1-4,TGTGCCAGCAGCCAAAGACAGGGAAGTATTGAAAAACTGTTTTTT,CASSQRQGSIEKLFF
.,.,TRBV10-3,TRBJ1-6,TGTGCCATCGCTCGGGATTTCAATTCACCCCTCCACTTT,CAIARDFNSPLHF
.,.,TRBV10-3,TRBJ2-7,TGTGCCATCGGGGGGGCAGGGCCCGAGCAGTACTTC,CAIGGAGPEQYF
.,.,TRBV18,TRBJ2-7,TGTGCCAGCTCACCAGGGCCAGACGGCGAGCAGTACTTC,CASSPGPDGEQYF
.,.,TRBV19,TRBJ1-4,TGTGCCAGTAGTATCCGGCTGTGGACTAATGAAAAACTGTTTTTT,CASSIRLWTNEKLFF
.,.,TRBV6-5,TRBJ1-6,TGTGCCAGCAGTCCCGGAGGCGTTTATAATTCACCCCTCCACTTT,CASSPGGVYNSPLHF
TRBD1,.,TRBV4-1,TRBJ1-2,TGCGCCAGCAGCCAATCTCCCCGCGGACAGGGGGTCTATGGCTACACCTTC,CASSQSPRGQGVYGYTF
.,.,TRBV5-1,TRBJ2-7,TGCGCCAGCAGTTTAAACAGGTACGAGCAGTACTTC,CASSLNRYEQYF
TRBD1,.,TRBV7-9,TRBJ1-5,TGTGCCAGCAGCCTAGGGACAGGGAATCAGCCCCAGCATTTT,CASSLGTGNQPQHF
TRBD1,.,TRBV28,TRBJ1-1,TGTGCCAGCCAGACAGGGGGGAACACTGAAGCTTTCTTT,CASQTGGNTEAFF
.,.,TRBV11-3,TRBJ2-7,TGTGCCAGCAGCTTCCTTCGGACAGATAGCTCCTACGAGCAGTACTTC,CASSFLRTDSSYEQYF
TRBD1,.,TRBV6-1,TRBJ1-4,TGTGCCAGCAGCACTGGTGGGACAGGGTTGGCAAAACTGTTTTTT,CASSTGGTGLAKLFF
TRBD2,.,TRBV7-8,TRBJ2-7,TGTGCCAGCAGCTTAGTTCGGCTAGCGGGAGTATCCTACGAGCAGTACTTC,CASSLVRLAGVSYEQYF
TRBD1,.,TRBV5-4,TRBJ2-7,TGTGCCAGCAGCCCCGGACAGGGAAGCTCCTACGAGCAGTACTTC,CASSPGQGSSYEQYF
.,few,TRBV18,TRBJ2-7,TGTGCCAGCTCCCCAGAGAATCGGGACTACGAGCAGTACTTC,CASSPENRDYEQYF
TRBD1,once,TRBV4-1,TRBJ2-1,TGCGCCAGCAGCCAAAGACAGGGTGTAGAAAATGAGCAGTTCTTC,CASSQRQGVENEQFF
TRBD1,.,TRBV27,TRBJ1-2,TGTGCCAGCAGCCCCGGACAGGGCTCTTTTGGCTACACCTTC,CASSPGQGSFGYTF
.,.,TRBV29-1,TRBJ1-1,TGCAGCGTAGAGACATCAATGAACACTGAAGCTTTCTTT,CSVETSMNTEAFF
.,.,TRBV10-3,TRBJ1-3,TGTGCCATCAGTGATCTGGGGGGGTGGAGGAACACCATATATTTT,CAISDLGGWRNTIYF
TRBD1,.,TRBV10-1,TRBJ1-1,TGCGCCAGCAGTGAAGGGGGCATGAACACTGAAGCTTTCTTT,CASSEGGMNTEAFF
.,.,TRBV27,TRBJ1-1,TGTGCCACCCTTTCACTTGGAGGTAAAGTATTGAAAGCTTTCTTT,CATLSLGGKVLKAFF
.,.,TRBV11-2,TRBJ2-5,TGTGCCAGCAGCGGGTGGGCCCAGTACTTC,CASSGWAQYF
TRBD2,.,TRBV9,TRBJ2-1,TGTGCCAGCAGCCCCCAGACTAGCCAGTTCTCCTACAATGAGCAGTTCTTC,CASSPQTSQFSYNEQFF
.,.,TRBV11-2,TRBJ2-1,TGTGCCAGCAGCTTAGATTTGGGGCGCGATGAGCAGTTCTTC,CASSLDLGRDEQFF
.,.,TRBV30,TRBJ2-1,TGTGCCTGGAGTCTGAAAGGGACATACAATGAGCAGTTCTTC,CAWSLKGTYNEQFF
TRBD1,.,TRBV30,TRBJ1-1,TGTGCCTGGACCCCCCTGGGACAGCCAAACACTGAAGCTTTCTTT,CAWTPLGQPNTEAFF
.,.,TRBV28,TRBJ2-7,TGTGCCAGCAGGGGAACGACGCATTACGAGCAGTACTTC,CASRGTTHYEQYF
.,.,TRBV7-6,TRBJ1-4,TGTGCCAGCAGCCCGGCCTGGACCGTAGCAACTAATGAAAAACTGTTTTTT,CASSPAWTVATNEKLFF
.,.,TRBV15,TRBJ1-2,TGTGCCACCAGCAGAGTTCGAGATTCAAGCTATGGCTACACCTTC,CATSRVRDSSYGYTF
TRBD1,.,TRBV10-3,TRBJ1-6,TGTGCCAGTTCCGGGACAGATAACGCACCCCTCCACTTT,CASSGTDNAPLHF
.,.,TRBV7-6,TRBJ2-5,TGTGCCAGCAGCTTCTCTGACTCTACACAAGAGACCCAGTACTTC,CASSFSDSTQETQYF
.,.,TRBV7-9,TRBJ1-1,TGTGCCAGCAGCTTAGCGGATCAAACTGAAGCTTTCTTT,CASSLADQTEAFF
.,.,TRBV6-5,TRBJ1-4,TGTGCCAGCAGCCCCGTAGGGAGGATCGGGGAAAAACTGTTTTTT,CASSPVGRIGEKLFF
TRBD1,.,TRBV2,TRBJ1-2,TGTGCCAGCAGTTTAGGGCCCGGACAGGGGGATTCTGGCTACACCTTC,CASSLGPGQGDSGYTF
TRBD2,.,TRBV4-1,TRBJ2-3,TGCGCCAGCAGTCTAGCGGAGCCTAGCACAGATACGCAGTATTTT,CASSLAEPSTDTQYF
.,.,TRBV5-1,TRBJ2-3,TGCGCCAGCAGCTTGTCTCTAGCAAGGACCGATACGCAGTATTTT,CASSLSLARTDTQYF
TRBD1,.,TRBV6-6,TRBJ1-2,TGTGCCAGCCTAGACCCGGGACAGGGCCCTGGCTACACCTTC,CASLDPGQGPGYTF
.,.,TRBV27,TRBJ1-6,TGTGCCAGCAGTTTCATTATCCAGGGGAATTCACCCCTCCACTTT,CASSFIIQGNSPLHF
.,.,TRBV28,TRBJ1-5,TGTGCCAGCAGTTTACTGCCCCAGCCCCAGCATTTT,CASSLLPQPQHF
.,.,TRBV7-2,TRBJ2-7,TGTGCCAGCAGCATTGGACCCTCGGACGAGCAGTACTTC,CASSIGPSDEQYF
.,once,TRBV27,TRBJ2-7,TGTGCCAGCAGTTCCCGGCCGGGGTCGGCCTACGAGCAGTACTTC,CASSSRPGSAYEQYF
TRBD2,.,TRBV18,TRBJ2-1,TGTGCCAGCTCACCTGGACTAGACAGTGAGCAGTTCTTC,CASSPGLDSEQFF
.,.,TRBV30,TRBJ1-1,TGTGCCTGGAGTACGTTACAGGGGAACACTGAAGCTTTCTTT,CAWSTLQGNTEAFF
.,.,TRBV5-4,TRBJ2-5,TGTGCCAGCAGCAAAACAGGGACGGGAGAGACCCAGTACTTC,CASSKTGTGETQYF
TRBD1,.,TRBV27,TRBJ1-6,TGTGCCAGCAGTTTCGACAGGGTTTCACCCCTCCACTTT,CASSFDRVSPLHF
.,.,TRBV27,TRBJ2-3,TGTGCCAGCAGACCACCAAGGGGTACGCAGTATTTT,CASRPPRGTQYF
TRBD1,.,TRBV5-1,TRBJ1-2,TGCGCCAGCAAACAGGGGATCGGGGGCTACACCTTC,CASKQGIGGYTF